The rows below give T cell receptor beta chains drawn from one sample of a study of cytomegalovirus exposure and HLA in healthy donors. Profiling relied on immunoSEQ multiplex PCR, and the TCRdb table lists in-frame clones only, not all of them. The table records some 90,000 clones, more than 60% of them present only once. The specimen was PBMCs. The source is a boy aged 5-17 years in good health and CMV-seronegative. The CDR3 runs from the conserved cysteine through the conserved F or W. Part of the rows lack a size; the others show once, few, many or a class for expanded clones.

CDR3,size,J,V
CAWGGRTPPSEQYF,few,TRBJ2-7,TRBV30
CAWNRGVTDTQYF,-,TRBJ2-3,TRBV30
CASSSNGAGQETQYF,-,TRBJ2-5,TRBV5-1
CASSEGGREKLFF,-,TRBJ1-4,TRBV25-1
CASSQLQGASYEQYF,-,TRBJ2-7,TRBV4-2
CASSLLTGSNEKLFF,-,TRBJ1-4,TRBV28
CASSPGPGIVYGYTF,-,TRBJ1-2,TRBV6-5
CASSLTGWGTEAFF,-,TRBJ1-1,TRBV27
CATATGEKLFF,few,TRBJ1-4,TRBV6-6
CASSLEFRESGTDTQYF,-,TRBJ2-3,TRBV5-4
CASSSSAGGAGTEAFF,-,TRBJ1-1,TRBV7-9
CSVNERGITDTQYF,-,TRBJ2-3,TRBV29-1
CASSPDRAPREAQHF,-,TRBJ1-5,TRBV6-5
CASSLAQGYEQYF,-,TRBJ2-7,TRBV5-4
CASSLVGQGNAYEQYF,-,TRBJ2-7,TRBV11-2
CAGRQGQWTEAFF,-,TRBJ1-1,TRBV30
CASSSPGTVQETQYF,-,TRBJ2-5,TRBV7-9
CASSQDSGAGAWEQYF,few,TRBJ2-7,TRBV4-1
CASKRDIRLWGYTF,-,TRBJ1-2,TRBV28
CASVWGSSYEQYF,-,TRBJ2-7,TRBV6-1
CAFPPSGSLPGELFF,-,TRBJ2-2,TRBV6-9
CASSKEGNSPLHF,-,TRBJ1-6,TRBV7-9
CASGTASGSNEQFF,-,TRBJ2-1,TRBV6-5
CARGLAAFYEQYF,-,TRBJ2-7,TRBV27
CASSLPSTGSSGNTIYF,-,TRBJ1-3,TRBV28
CATSISRVLAYEQYF,-,TRBJ2-7,TRBV15
CASSHEPGTGSYYGYTF,-,TRBJ1-2,TRBV4-1
CSVYTSGRNNEQFF,few,TRBJ2-1,TRBV29-1
CASISRDKDLNEQFF,once,TRBJ2-1,TRBV2
CASSQDRVSGANVLTF,few,TRBJ2-6,TRBV4-3
CASSLGGLAGGYNEQFF,-,TRBJ2-1,TRBV2
CASSPGGWVTGGIYGYTF,-,TRBJ1-2,TRBV7-9
CASSPGVEDLNTEAFF,once,TRBJ1-1,TRBV5-4
CASSQGREEAFF,-,TRBJ1-1,TRBV18
CASNDGQGADTIYF,-,TRBJ1-3,TRBV6-1
CASSQDQNYEQYF,-,TRBJ2-7,TRBV4-3
CASSLQEGGELFF,-,TRBJ2-2,TRBV11-3
CASSRRGRYYEQYF,-,TRBJ2-7,TRBV5-4
CASSRGDTQYF,-,TRBJ2-3,TRBV6-5
CAWSPPTAPPTDTQYF,-,TRBJ2-3,TRBV30
CASSPFRDRESTF,-,TRBJ1-2,TRBV6-6
CASSEKIRRDPRTQYF,-,TRBJ2-5,TRBV2
CASSLVGGGNTEAFF,-,TRBJ1-1,TRBV13
CASSFGNEQFF,-,TRBJ2-1,TRBV27
CASSFPGTEAFF,-,TRBJ1-1,TRBV7-9
CASSYWGGVYGYTF,-,TRBJ1-2,TRBV6-5
CASSYSGGGRPQHF,few,TRBJ1-5,TRBV6-5
CAWSGGSGSTDTQYF,-,TRBJ2-3,TRBV30
CARGTGSSYEQYF,-,TRBJ2-7,TRBV30
CATRGGRRNTIYF,few,TRBJ1-3,TRBV28
CASSPLRTDTQYF,-,TRBJ2-3,TRBV6-5
CAWSRQVSTDTQYF,-,TRBJ2-3,TRBV30